The 21 T cell receptor beta chains in this list originate from one sample, sequenced in a study of T-cell reconstitution after alpha-beta-depleted transplantation in children. Unique molecular identifiers were used in preparing the TCRbeta library. TCRdb ran MiXCR on the PCR reads and lists one entry per CDR3 protein. The sample lists approximately 230,000 distinct CDR3 sequences, around 25% seen once, with 2.6% in the top ten. The source was PBMCs, collected before TCRalphabeta/CD19-depleted stem cell transplant. The receptor source for this set is a girl between 2 and 10 years old with Fanconi anemia, due to receive a stem cell transplant.

The chain has TRBV12-3 or TRBV12-4 and TRBJ2-3; 8 bases match TRBD1. J lost 4 bases, V lost 8 bases, and 5 bases had no gene match. The CDR3 runs 13 residues. The CDR3 reads CASGRGQADTQYF. Written as DNA, the CDR3 is TGTGCCAGCGGCAGGGGGCAGGCAGATACGCAGTATTTT.

This clonotype was picked up many times. This chain joins TRBV29-1 and TRBJ2-1; D uncertain. CDR1 is SQVTM and CDR2 is ANQGSEA in the germline V gene. There are 10 residues in the CDR3. V was cut by 6 bases and J by 9 bases, with 9 bases left in between. The DNA for the CDR3 is TGCAGCGTCTACCGTGGTGAGCAGTTCTTC. Its protein product is CSVYRGEQFF.

This clonotype was counted between two and nine times. The chain couples TRBV6-1 to TRBJ2-3; 12 bases are a match to TRBD2. Per germline, CDR1 MNHNS and CDR2 SASEGT. Germline trimming cut 6 bases from V and 4 bases from J; bases unmatched to any gene: 2. The CDR3 spans 14 residues. For the CDR3, the DNA is TGTGCCAGCAGCCGACTAGCGGGAGCAGATACGCAGTATTTT. Amino acids: CASSRLAGADTQYF.

This clonotype was picked up many times. The rearrangement uses TRBV10-3 and TRBJ2-5; the match to TRBD2 covers 8 bases. CDR1 ENHRY and CDR2 SYGVKD come from the germline V gene. J was trimmed by 5 bases and V by 3 bases; bases with no gene match: 14. The CDR3 extends over 17 amino acids. The chain's CDR3 is CAISDPTGGLTVETQYF. The CDR3 bases are TGTGCCATCAGTGACCCTACGGGGGGGCTGACGGTCGAGACCCAGTACTTC.

This clonotype was observed a handful of times. This chain links TRBV29-1 with TRBJ1-6, with 7 bases identical to TRBD1. The CDR3 extends over 13 amino acids. CDR1 and CDR2 (germline): SQVTM, ANQGSEA. V lost 4 bases to trimming and J lost 5 bases; unmatched junction nucleotides: 2. The DNA for the CDR3 is TGCAGCGTTGGTGGACAGGATAATTCACCCCTCCACTTT. Translating gives CSVGGQDNSPLHF.

In its sample, this clonotype was seen many times. V gene TRBV6-5 combines with J gene TRBJ1-4; D might be TRBD1 (5 bases). CDR1 is MNHEY and CDR2 is SVGAGI in the germline V gene. Trimming removed 0 bases from V and 3 bases from J, with 14 bases in between. This CDR3 contains 17 residues. CDR3 coding DNA: TGTGCCAGCAGTTACTCTAAGGGGAGGGCGCCTAATGAAAAACTGTTTTTT. This codes for CASSYSKGRAPNEKLFF.

V gene TRBV29-1 combines with J gene TRBJ1-1, with unresolved D. The CDR3 is 13 residues long. Trimming left V 3 bases short and J 5 bases short, with 13 bases between. The germline V gene encodes CDR1 SQVTM and CDR2 ANQGSEA. The DNA for the CDR3 is TGCAGCGTTGACTCGGGCACGGGGACTGAAGCTTTCTTT. Its protein product is CSVDSGTGTEAFF. The full variable domain, with the rest looked up from reference TRBV29-1 and TRBJ1-1, is SAVISQKPSRDICQRGTSLTIQCQVDSQVTMMFWYRQQPGQSLTLIATANQGSEATYESGFVIDKFPISRPNLTFSTLTVSNMSPEDSSIYLCSVDSGTGTEAFFGQGTRLTVV.

This clonotype came up a few times. The J gene is TRBJ2-5, the V gene TRBV29-1; 9 nucleotides line up with TRBD1. V trimming: 6 bases; J trimming: 5 bases; junction bases outside the gene matches: 7. The CDR3 contains 13 residues. The germline V gene encodes CDR1 SQVTM and CDR2 ANQGSEA. CDR3 residues: CSVEQGADETQYF. The CDR3 DNA reads TGCAGCGTAGAACAGGGGGCTGACGAGACCCAGTACTTC.

This clonotype was found a few times. The J gene is TRBJ2-1, the V gene TRBV5-1; TRBD2 matches at 13 bases. This CDR3 spans 19 amino acids. Per the germline V gene, CDR1 is SGHRS and CDR2 is YFSETQ. The V gene end was trimmed by 4 bases and the J gene end by 2 bases; junction bases not matched to a gene: 12. The CDR3 region has the DNA TGCGCCAGCAGCGACCCACTAGCGGGGGGGCTCTTCCCCTACAATGAGCAGTTCTTC. It is translated as CASSDPLAGGLFPYNEQFF.

The chain joins TRBV7-9 to TRBJ2-5; D possibly uses TRBD1 or TRBD2 (6 bases each). Germline CDR1 reads SEHNR; CDR2 reads FQNEAQ (reference sequence). V dropped 3 bases and J dropped 3 bases, with 14 bases sitting between them. There are 15 residues in the CDR3. The CDR3 sequence is CASSLSGQREETQYF. DNA for the CDR3: TGTGCCAGCAGCTTGTCTGGACAGCGGGAAGAGACCCAGTACTTC.

V is TRBV5-1 and J is TRBJ1-1; TRBD1 is a possible D gene (6 bases). Germline V lookup: CDR1 SGHRS, CDR2 YFSETQ. The CDR3 sequence is 15 residues long. Trimming cost V 1 base and J 6 bases, with 16 bases left between them. CDR3 DNA: TGCGCCAGCAGCTTGATGTCAGGGGCGGGGGCTGAAGCTTTCTTT. Encoded protein: CASSLMSGAGAEAFF.

This clonotype was recorded a few times. V is TRBV29-1 and J is TRBJ1-5; D perhaps matches TRBD1 (5 bases). The CDR3 consists of 13 residues. CDR1 and CDR2 (germline): SQVTM, ANQGSEA. V was pared by 3 bases and J by 2 bases, with 8 bases between. CDR3 sequence (DNA): TGCAGCGTTGACCCGGGGGGCAATCAGCCCCAGCATTTT. This gives the protein CSVDPGGNQPQHF.

The table lists this clonotype with many counts. This chain joins TRBV20-1 and TRBJ2-3; 10 nucleotides align to TRBD2. In germline, CDR1 is DFQATT, CDR2 SNEGSKA (reference sequence). This CDR3 is built from 17 residues. The V gene end was trimmed by 3 bases and the J gene end by 2 bases; junction bases not matched to a gene: 11. DNA of the CDR3: TGCAGTGCTAGTTCGGAGCGGGAGGGTCACTTCACAGATACGCAGTATTTT. Translating it yields CSASSEREGHFTDTQYF.

This clonotype was seen at least ten times. This chain links TRBV29-1 with TRBJ2-3; D perhaps matches TRBD1 (6 bases). The CDR3 covers 14 residues. From germline, CDR1 is SQVTM and CDR2 ANQGSEA. Trimming cost V 4 bases and J 0 bases, with 11 bases left between them. CDR3 in amino acids: CSVVAGVSTDTQYF. The CDR3 DNA follows: TGCAGCGTTGTTGCAGGGGTTAGCACAGATACGCAGTATTTT.

This clonotype was counted at least ten times. The V gene is TRBV20-1, the J gene TRBJ2-3; TRBD2 agrees at 12 bases. The CDR3 loop spans 15 amino acids. V was clipped by 5 bases and J by 10 bases; unmatched bases: 13. Germline CDR1 reads DFQATT; CDR2 reads SNEGSKA (reference sequence). CDR3 nucleotide sequence: TGCAGTGCTGGGGATATGACTAGCGGGAGAATCGCGCAGTATTTT. Translating it yields CSAGDMTSGRIAQYF.

This clonotype was seen more than once but under ten times. The chain employs TRBV20-1 and TRBJ2-3; D unresolved. V gave up 3 bases and J gave up 4 bases, with 5 bases separating them. The CDR3 runs 11 residues. Germline lookup yields CDR1 DFQATT and CDR2 SNEGSKA (reference sequence). CDR3 region: CSARRSDTQYF. As DNA, the CDR3 is TGCAGTGCTAGGAGGTCAGATACGCAGTATTTT.

This clonotype was found a few times. V usage is TRBV29-1 and J usage is TRBJ2-5, with D perhaps being TRBD1 or TRBD2 (5 bases each). Per germline, CDR1 SQVTM and CDR2 ANQGSEA. Between the trimmed V and J ends, which lost 5 bases and 7 bases, there was a span of 20 bases. The CDR3 spans 14 residues. Written as DNA, the CDR3 is TGCAGCGTTTCAACAGGCTCAGCGGCAGGGACCCAGTACTTC. Its translation is CSVSTGSAAGTQYF.

V is TRBV20-1 and J is TRBJ1-5, with D hard to call. V shed 6 bases and J shed 0 bases, with 6 bases lying between them. The germline gives CDR1 DFQATT, CDR2 SNEGSKA (reference sequence). The CDR3 is 12 residues long. The CDR3 sequence: CSAKSSNQPQHF. CDR3 sequence (DNA): TGCAGTGCAAAAAGTAGCAATCAGCCCCAGCATTTT.

In its sample, this clonotype was seen many times. The V call is TRBV6-4, the J call TRBJ1-5; the D is unclear. Trimming left V 3 bases short and J 0 bases short, with 6 bases between. The CDR3 has 14 residues. Germline CDR1 MRHNA, CDR2 SNTAGT. The DNA for the CDR3 is TGTGCCAGCAGTGAGTACTATAGCAATCAGCCCCAGCATTTT. Its protein is CASSEYYSNQPQHF.

This clonotype has at least ten counts. In nucleotides, the CDR3 is TGTGCCAGCAGCAAAGATCAGCGGGAACTTCAAGAGACCCAGTACTTC. Its translation is CASSKDQRELQETQYF. The chain combines TRBV21-1 with TRBJ2-5; the DNA was not used to check the table's D call, TRBD2. TRBV21-1 represents a pseudogene. The CDR3 spans 16 residues.

This rearrangement joins TRBV7-2 to TRBJ2-2; tentatively, D is TRBD2 (6 bases). This CDR3 has 14 residues. The V end lost 6 bases, the J end lost 6 bases, and 14 bases lay between the germline ends. CDR1 is SGHTA and CDR2 is FQGNSA in the germline V gene. In DNA form, the CDR3 reads TGTGCCAGCAGAGTGACTAGAATTTCCGGGGAGCTGTTTTTT. Its translation is CASRVTRISGELFF.